The TCR beta chain under discussion was sequenced for a study of blood T cell repertoires in COVID-19 (dated by TCRdb to about 2020). About the study as a whole: Samples from collaborators originated in the United States, Italy and Spain and spanned both the acute and convalescent phases of COVID-19. The dataset comprised deeply sampled blood TCRbeta repertoires from subjects exposed to, actively infected with, or recovered from COVID-19. The material from the prospective study consisted of cDNA or gDNA derived from T cells, B-cell-depleted T cells, or PBMCs. Where available, HLA class I and class II types were obtained from metadata supplied by the sample provider rather than from assay-based typing. Samples were obtained from the ongoing ImmuneRACE study (first 160 participants) and from over 1,000 subjects provided by 6 global collaborators. Sample metadata almost always included a de-identified subject ID, COVID-19 status, age in years and sex. The repertoires were released in a freely available public database intended as a resource for research on the immune response to SARS-CoV-2. Paper-wide results and their limitations: How much clinical and demographic metadata was included differed by source and by participant, and the metadata was provided uncurated.

Collaborating institutions collected whole blood in K2EDTA tubes following their own protocols. For TCRbeta analysis, collaborators shipped samples in one of three forms: frozen whole blood, isolated PBMCs, or DNA extracted from either of those sample types. Comment on this clone: Which antigen it targets is not known. Qualities for individual bases were not recorded, and no much larger clone is one base off.

TCRbeta CDR3 regions were amplified from genomic DNA by means of the immunoSEQ Assay, a bias-controlled multiplex PCR. Concerning the study's data processing: Nucleated cell counts per sample were estimated from amplification of reference gene primers within the assay. To quantify the absolute abundance of each unique TCRbeta CDR3 rearrangement, sequence reads were collapsed and filtered. For each sample, productive Simpson clonality was calculated as the square root of Simpson's diversity index across productive rearrangements. TCRdb stores this immuneACCESS table with in-frame sequences only. Part of the clones is absent; in the studies checked, under half of the shortfall reflects unresolved V genes, and no reason is known for the rest. The V and J calls and clone size are taken from that table; D and trimming were inferred from the DNA. Across this sample there are 150,000 or so clones, with 84% seen only once. The leading ten clones occupy around 14% of the sample.

Source material: peripheral blood. This receptor was obtained from a man younger than 30 with active or convalescent COVID-19.

The CDR3 has the sequence CASSWAGGTVSGNTIYF. The bases read TGCGCCAGCAGCTGGGCGGGAGGGACAGTCTCTGGAAACACCATATATTTT. The rearranged segments are TRBV5-1 and TRBJ1-3, with 7 bases aligning to TRBD1. The germline V gene provides CDR1 SGHRS and CDR2 YFSETQ. The CDR3 numbers 17 residues from cysteine through phenylalanine. Only the CDR3 portion is preserved as DNA: 51 bases, with reading frame beginning at the first base. V is cut back by 3 bases and J by 0 bases, with 9 bases in the junction unmatched.